The 30 T cell receptor beta chains below all came from one sample that was sequenced in a study of Ad26.COV2.S vaccination and SARS-CoV-2 variants. Assay used: immunoSEQ multiplex PCR; TCRdb lists only in-frame clones, some missing. The table lists hundreds of thousands of clones, approximately 92% of them singletons. The sample's treatment: some 20 received Ad26.COV2.S at low or high dose, single or two shots; 5 received placebo; per-sample allocation not given. Sampling was done on day 63 after the first vaccine or placebo injection. The material sequenced was peripheral blood, taken in a trial of Ad26.COV2.S vaccine versus placebo. Every receptor here comes from a person aged 18 to 65 who received the Ad26.COV2.S COVID-19 vaccine or a placebo.

This sequence joins TRBV7-9 and TRBJ2-2; unclear D gene. The V end lost 1 base, the J end lost 1 base, and 7 bases lay between the germline ends. In germline, CDR1 is SEHNR, CDR2 FQNEAQ (reference sequence). This CDR3 is built from 15 residues. The CDR3 bases are TGTGCCAGCAGCTTAGGTAGATGGAACACCGGGGAGCTGTTTTTT. It is translated as CASSLGRWNTGELFF.

This chain connects TRBV6-5 to TRBJ1-2, with TRBD1 identical over 8 bases. This CDR3 contains 15 residues. The germline V gene has CDR1 MNHEY and CDR2 SVGAGI. The V segment lost 0 bases and the J segment 7 bases; nucleotides outside the gene matches: 7. The CDR3 region is CASSYSMQGARGYTF. The CDR3, as DNA: TGTGCCAGCAGTTACTCAATGCAGGGGGCGCGTGGCTACACCTTC.

This chain uses TRBV30 with TRBJ1-4; D is unresolved. V was pared by 2 bases and J by 8 bases, with 12 bases between. This CDR3 comprises 13 residues. Germline CDR1 and CDR2: GTSNPN and SVGIG (reference sequence). The CDR3: CAWSRSGEEKLFF. As DNA, the CDR3 is TGTGCCTGGAGTAGGTCAGGTGAAGAAAAACTGTTTTTT.

The chain carries TRBV9 and TRBJ1-5, with D unclear. Trimming cost V 0 bases and J 3 bases, with 7 bases left between them. The CDR3 length is 14 residues. Germline V gives CDR1 SGDLS, CDR2 YYNGEE. CDR3: CASSVDGFNQPQHF. As DNA, the CDR3 is TGTGCCAGCAGCGTAGACGGCTTCAATCAGCCCCAGCATTTT.

The gene calls are TRBV19 and TRBJ1-4; D unresolved. The CDR3 spans 15 residues. The V and J ends lost 1 base and 0 bases respectively, with 6 bases between them. The germline gives CDR1 LNHDA, CDR2 SQIVND (reference sequence). The CDR3 reads CASSIGTTTNEKLFF. The DNA for the CDR3 is TGTGCCAGTAGTATAGGCACAACAACTAATGAAAAACTGTTTTTT.

This chain connects TRBV3-1 (or the pseudogene TRBV3-2) to TRBJ2-7; 8 positions agree with TRBD1. The germline gives CDR1 LGHDT, CDR2 YNNKEL (reference sequence). Unmatched junction bases numbered 10, after V lost 5 bases and J lost 1 base. This CDR3 spans 16 amino acids. Written as DNA, the CDR3 is TGTGCCAGCAGCAGTGGGGGGACAGGTTCTTCCTACGAGCAGTACTTC. Its protein product is CASSSGGTGSSYEQYF.

The chain recombines TRBV7-8 with TRBJ1-2, with D unclear. V was clipped by 4 bases and J by 0 bases, with 15 bases between them. This CDR3 has 16 amino acids. Germline-derived CDR1 and CDR2 are SGHVS and FQNEAQ. CDR3 in amino acids: CASSSTLGSSNYGYTF. The DNA for the CDR3 is TGTGCCAGCAGCTCTACCCTGGGGAGCTCTAACTATGGCTACACCTTC.

The V and J genes are TRBV2 and TRBJ2-2; the match to TRBD1 covers 8 bases. Unmatched junction bases numbered 10, after V lost 8 bases and J lost 2 bases. The CDR3 is made up of 16 amino acids. Germline V gene data show CDR1 as SNHLY and CDR2 as FYNNEI. The CDR3 DNA is TGTGCCAGCCTAGGGGCAGGGGGCTCTAACACCGGGGAGCTGTTTTTT. Encoded protein: CASLGAGGSNTGELFF.

The V call is TRBV5-4, the J call TRBJ2-2, with a weak D call TRBD1 (5 bases). The V and J ends lost 4 bases and 5 bases respectively, with 9 bases between them. The germline CDR1 and CDR2 sequences are SGHNT and YYREEE (reference sequence). This CDR3 is built from 13 residues. The CDR3 coding sequence is TGTGCCAGCAGCCCAGGGAAAACCGGGGAGCTGTTTTTT. As protein: CASSPGKTGELFF.

The chain carries TRBV7-9 and TRBJ2-5, with D possibly being TRBD2 (5 bases). V lost 2 bases and J lost 2, with 9 bases in between. This CDR3 comprises 14 residues. Germline values: CDR1 SEHNR, CDR2 FQNEAQ (reference sequence). The CDR3 region is CASSLFPGQETQYF. As DNA, the CDR3 is TGTGCCAGCAGCTTATTTCCGGGGCAAGAGACCCAGTACTTC.

The V gene is TRBV11-2, the J gene TRBJ1-6; TRBD1 is a possible D gene (5 bases). The CDR3 extends over 14 amino acids. Germline V lookup: CDR1 SGHAT, CDR2 FQNNGV. Deletions cut 5 bases from V and 10 bases from J, with 15 bases between. The CDR3 is CASSRGPRGSPLHF. The CDR3 DNA sequence: TGTGCCAGCAGCAGGGGTCCCCGGGGATCACCCCTCCACTTT.

The genes are TRBV7-2 and TRBJ2-3, with 7 positions matching TRBD2. This CDR3 region has 18 residues. The germline V gene encodes CDR1 SGHTA and CDR2 FQGNSA. J lost 0 bases, V lost 4 bases, and 13 bases had no gene match. CDR3: CASSSLRGDYGSTDTQYF. In nucleotides, the CDR3 is TGTGCCAGCAGCTCCCTCCGGGGGGACTATGGTAGCACAGATACGCAGTATTTT.

The chain has TRBV18 and TRBJ1-1, with a weak D call TRBD1 (5 bases). Trimming removed 2 bases at V and 1 base at J, with 8 bases between. The CDR3 has 14 amino acids. Germline loops: CDR1 KGHSH, CDR2 LQKENI. CDR3 residues: CASSPFQGNTEAFF. CDR3 DNA: TGTGCCAGCTCACCATTTCAGGGGAACACTGAAGCTTTCTTT.

The genes are TRBV5-1 and TRBJ1-2, with TRBD1 identical over 10 bases. The length of the CDR3 is 14 residues. CDR1 is SGHRS, CDR2 YFSETQ, per germline. V dropped 5 bases and J dropped 1; count of bases not matched to a gene: 2. This chain's CDR3 is CASSRDRGNYGYTF. The CDR3 DNA reads as TGCGCCAGCAGTCGGGACAGGGGTAACTATGGCTACACCTTC. The whole variable domain, remainder taken from reference TRBV5-1 and TRBJ1-2, is KAGVTQTPRYLIKTRGQQVTLSCSPISGHRSVSWYQQTPGQGLQFLFEYFSETQRNKGNFPGRFSGRQFSNSRSEMNVSTLELGDSALYLCASSRDRGNYGYTFGSGTRLTVV.

The count of this clone is one. The J gene is TRBJ1-4, the V gene TRBV9, with D possibly TRBD1 on 5 matching bases. The germline V and J ends were trimmed by 0 bases and 10 bases, with 19 bases remaining between them. In germline, CDR1 is SGDLS, CDR2 YYNGEE. This CDR3 has 16 amino acids. In nucleotides, the CDR3 is TGTGCCAGCAGCGTAGGCCTCGGGGGGGAATTGGCAAAACTGTTTTTT. Its translation is CASSVGLGGELAKLFF.

The V gene is TRBV6-2 or TRBV6-3, the J gene TRBJ2-7, with 14 bases identical to TRBD2. J was trimmed by 7 bases and V by 0 bases; bases with no gene match: 8. CDR3 length equals 17 residues. Germline V gene lookup returns CDR1 MNHEY and CDR2 SVGEGT. The CDR3 region is CASSYSAGTSGRWEQYV. The CDR3 nucleotides read TGTGCCAGCAGTTACTCCGCCGGGACTAGCGGGAGATGGGAGCAGTACGTC.

V is TRBV29-1 and J is TRBJ2-5; D is ambiguous. The CDR3 runs to 10 residues. Germline lookup yields CDR1 SQVTM and CDR2 ANQGSEA. V was clipped by 7 bases and J by 5 bases, with 8 bases between them. CDR3 in DNA: TGCAGCGCCGGGCGGGAGACCCAGTACTTC. Encoded protein: CSAGRETQYF.

This clone came up once. This chain joins TRBV19 and TRBJ1-1, with D possibly TRBD1 on 5 matching bases. The germline CDR1 and CDR2 sequences are LNHDA and SQIVND (reference sequence). The CDR3 consists of 16 residues. The V gene lost 7 bases and the J gene lost 1 base, with 19 bases spanning the gap. CDR3 residues: CASIFGRGSQNTEAFF. DNA for the CDR3: TGTGCCAGTATTTTCGGGAGGGGATCCCAGAACACTGAAGCTTTCTTT.

The CDR3 DNA follows: TGTGCCAGCAGCCGTCGCCCGGGGGCACGGGGCACCGGGGAGCTGTTTTTT. Translation gives CASSRRPGARGTGELFF. This chain joins TRBV7-3 and TRBJ2-2; D tentatively reads TRBD1 or TRBD2 (6 bases each). The CDR3 runs 17 residues. The germline CDR1 and CDR2 sequences are SGHTA and FQGTGA. Trimming removed 5 bases from V and 4 bases from J, with 20 bases in between.

V gene TRBV7-3 combines with J gene TRBJ2-2; 8 bases match TRBD1. Germline trimming cut 3 bases from V and 6 bases from J; bases unmatched to any gene: 9. The CDR3 totals 16 residues. The germline gives CDR1 SGHTA, CDR2 FQGTGA. CDR3 amino acids: CASSFQPGGSAGELFF. CDR3 bases: TGTGCCAGCAGCTTTCAACCAGGGGGCTCCGCCGGGGAGCTGTTTTTT.

The V and J genes are TRBV6-5 and TRBJ1-2; D remains ambiguous. Germline V gene data show CDR1 as MNHEY and CDR2 as SVGAGI. This CDR3 spans 14 amino acids. Trimming took 0 bases from V and 3 from J, leaving 8 bases between them. CDR3 region: CASSYSEDYYGYTF. CDR3 sequence (DNA): TGTGCCAGCAGTTACTCGGAGGATTACTATGGCTACACCTTC.

This clone was seen a single time. The rearrangement uses TRBV11-2 and TRBJ2-1; TRBD2 aligns across 13 bases. The length of the CDR3 is 14 residues. Trimming removed 7 bases from V and 15 bases from J; junction bases left unmatched: 12. Germline CDR1 reads SGHAT; CDR2 reads FQNNGV. CDR3: CASTGTSGAVGRFF. Here the CDR3 DNA reads TGTGCCAGCACAGGGACTAGCGGGGCCGTGGGGAGGTTCTTC.

CDR3 coding DNA: TGCGCCAGCAAAGCGGGGGACAGGGGGCGAGAGGAGACCCAGTACTTC. It encodes CASKAGDRGREETQYF. The chain links TRBV5-1 to TRBJ2-5; TRBD1 matches at 12 bases. J gave up 5 bases and V 6 bases, and 11 bases lay outside the gene matches. The length of the CDR3 is 16 residues. Germline V gene sequence: CDR1 SGHRS, CDR2 YFSETQ.

J is TRBJ2-2 and V is TRBV6-2 or TRBV6-3; D is undetermined. Germline V gene lookup returns CDR1 MNHEY and CDR2 SVGEGT. The CDR3 is 12 residues long. Trimming stripped 2 bases from V and 11 bases from J, with 9 bases between. The CDR3 protein is CASSYPDGELFF. Written as DNA, the CDR3 is TGTGCCAGCAGTTACCCCGACGGCGAGCTGTTTTTT.

The rearrangement uses TRBV6-6 and TRBJ1-1; D uncertain. CDR3 size: 11 residues. With 4 bases removed from V and 3 bases from J, the gap between germline ends came to 3 bases. CDR1 is MNHNY, CDR2 SVGAGI, per germline (reference sequence). The CDR3 reads CASSSYTEAFF. DNA for the CDR3: TGTGCCAGCAGTTCTTACACTGAAGCTTTCTTT.

This clone was detected ten times or more. The V gene is TRBV14, the J gene TRBJ1-2, with no clear D. The germline V and J ends were trimmed by 4 bases and 7 bases, with 22 bases remaining between them. This CDR3 region has 16 residues. Germline V gene sequence: CDR1 SGHDN, CDR2 FVKESK. In DNA form, the CDR3 reads TGTGCCAGCAGCCTAATGAGTGGAGGGAGGTGGAGTGGCTACACCTTC. Its protein is CASSLMSGGRWSGYTF.

The CDR3 DNA follows: TGTGCCAGCAGCGTAGGCCTCCAGAGCTCCTACAATGAGCAGTTCTTC. This sequence encodes CASSVGLQSSYNEQFF. V is TRBV9 and J is TRBJ2-1, with no clear D. In germline, CDR1 is SGDLS, CDR2 YYNGEE. The CDR3 runs to 16 residues. The V gene lost 0 bases and the J gene lost 0 bases, with 10 bases spanning the gap.

This clone appeared once. J is TRBJ1-5 and V is TRBV7-9; no clear D. In germline, CDR1 is SEHNR, CDR2 FQNEAQ (reference sequence). The V end lost 5 bases, the J end lost 4 bases, and 12 bases lay between the germline ends. There are 14 residues in the CDR3. CDR3 loop: CASSQNGINQPQHF. CDR3 nucleotide sequence: TGTGCCAGCAGCCAAAATGGGATTAATCAGCCCCAGCATTTT.

The rearrangement links TRBV19 to TRBJ1-4, with 7 bases identical to TRBD1. The CDR3 is 13 residues long. Germline V lookup: CDR1 LNHDA, CDR2 SQIVND (reference sequence). The J segment lost 2 bases and the V segment lost 8 bases, leaving 2 bases of the junction unmatched. The CDR3, as DNA: TGTGCCAGTCTGGACAGGACTAATGAAAAACTGTTTTTT. The encoded protein is CASLDRTNEKLFF.

The V and J genes are TRBV18 and TRBJ1-6, with D maybe TRBD1 (5 bases). Trimming removed 6 bases from V and 2 bases from J, with 11 bases in between. Per germline, CDR1 KGHSH and CDR2 LQKENI. CDR3 length equals 15 residues. The chain's CDR3 is CASSPGQAYNSPLHF. The CDR3 nucleotides read TGTGCCAGCTCCCCGGGGCAGGCCTATAATTCACCCCTCCACTTT.